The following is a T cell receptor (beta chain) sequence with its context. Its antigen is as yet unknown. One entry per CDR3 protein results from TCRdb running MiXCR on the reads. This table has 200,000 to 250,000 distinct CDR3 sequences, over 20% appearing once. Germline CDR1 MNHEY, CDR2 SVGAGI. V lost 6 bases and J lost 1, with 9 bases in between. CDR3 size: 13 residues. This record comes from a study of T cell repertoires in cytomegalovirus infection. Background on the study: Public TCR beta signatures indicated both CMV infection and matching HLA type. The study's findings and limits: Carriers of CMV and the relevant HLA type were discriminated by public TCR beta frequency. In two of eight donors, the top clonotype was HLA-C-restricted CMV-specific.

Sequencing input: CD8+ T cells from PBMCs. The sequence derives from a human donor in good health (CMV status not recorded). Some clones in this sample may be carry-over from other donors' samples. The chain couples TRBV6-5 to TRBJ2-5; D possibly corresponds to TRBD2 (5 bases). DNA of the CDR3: TGTGCCAGCAGGATCGCGGGCCAAGAGACCCAGTACTTC. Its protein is CASRIAGQETQYF.